This T cell receptor beta chain was captured by sequencing in a study of OX40 agonist ivuxolimab in advanced cancers. The overall study: With a range of 23 to 79, age averaged 60 years, and more than 75% were male.

Using immunoSEQ multiplex PCR, the repertoire was profiled, and TCRdb retains in-frame clones only, with some absent. The sample has approximately 13,000 clones, roughly two thirds seen once. Trimming removed 5 bases from V and 7 bases from J; junction bases left unmatched: 13. There are 16 residues in the CDR3. Germline loops: CDR1 MDHEN, CDR2 SYDVKM. This specimen consisted of CD4+ or CD8+ T cells sorted from blood, obtained in a trial of the OX40 agonist ivuxolimab. V and J are TRBV28 and TRBJ1-2; 10 positions match TRBD1. The TCR originated in an adult with an advanced solid tumor such as melanoma, head and neck, liver or kidney cancer. CDR3 region: CASSPLIPGQGSGYTF. The CDR3 coding sequence is TGTGCCAGCAGTCCCCTCATACCGGGACAGGGGTCTGGCTACACCTTC.